This T cell receptor beta chain was found in a study of blood T cell repertoires in COVID-19. Study-wide context: Collection of acute and convalescent COVID-19 samples took place in the United States, Italy and Spain. Sources were T cells, B-cell-depleted T cells, or PBMCs; the material itself was cDNA or gDNA.

From germline, CDR1 is SGHKS and CDR2 YYEKEE (reference sequence). CDR3 length equals 14 residues. Trimming cost V 4 bases and J 2 bases, with 9 bases left between them. Per the original methods: Quantification of nucleated cells was approximated via reference gene primer amplification. Assay: immunoSEQ multiplex PCR; the TCRdb copy retains only in-frame clones and omits some. V, J and clone size derive from that table, while D and trimming were established from the DNA sequence. The sample contains about 200,000 clones, 92% of which appear only once. Those enrolled in Seattle joined during active infection and were followed longitudinally afterward.

Sample: peripheral blood. The chain combines TRBV5-5 with TRBJ2-2; weak D call: TRBD1 (5 bases). The clonotype was recovered from a man between 60 and 75 years old with COVID-19, enrolled during active disease. CDR3 region: CASSLWTNTGELFF. DNA of the CDR3: TGTGCCAGCAGCCTATGGACAAACACCGGGGAGCTGTTTTTT.